Listed below are T cell receptor beta chains from one sample, sequenced in a study of identical twins. From the 5' RACE reads, TCRdb called clonotypes with MiXCR, one entry per CDR3 protein. The sample has about 530,000 distinct CDR3 sequences, approximately 20% seen once. These data also featured in a second study, about yellow fever vaccine responses in identical twins.

The sequencing sample was made of CD4+ T cells sorted from blood. The source is a woman aged 18-29 years in good health. Each CDR3 is given with its conserved first and last residue. Each record gives: CDR3 length, clone size, V gene, J gene, D gene, CDR3 protein, CDR3 DNA. The D gene is left open where the match is weak. Only part of the rows carry a size: once, few, many, or a class if the clone is expanded.

16,NA,TRBV6-5,TRBJ2-1,TRBD2,CASSYSLAGGFNEQFF,TGTGCCAGCAGTTACTCTCTAGCGGGAGGTTTCAATGAGCAGTTCTTC
16,NA,TRBV28,TRBJ2-6,NA,CASSSAAFSGANVLTF,TGTGCCAGCAGTTCGGCAGCCTTCTCTGGGGCCAACGTCCTGACTTTC
16,few,TRBV12-3/TRBV12-4,TRBJ1-1,TRBD1,CASGRTGIGLKTEAFF,TGTGCCAGCGGAAGGACAGGGATAGGATTAAAGACTGAAGCTTTCTTT
15,few,TRBV3-1,TRBJ2-1,NA,CASSQELFRGNEQFF,TGTGCCAGCAGCCAAGAACTATTCAGGGGCAATGAGCAGTTCTTC
15,few,TRBV5-1,TRBJ2-3,NA,CASSLEGVSTDTQYF,TGCGCCAGCAGCTTGGAAGGGGTTAGCACAGATACGCAGTATTTT
13,few,TRBV27,TRBJ1-2,NA,CASSDRLIGGYTF,TGTGCCAGCAGTGACCGGCTCATCGGTGGCTACACCTTC
15,NA,TRBV5-6,TRBJ2-1,NA,CASSSTGLNYNEQFF,TGTGCCAGCAGCTCAACAGGGCTTAACTACAATGAGCAGTTCTTC
16,NA,TRBV5-6,TRBJ2-7,NA,CASSFPRVEPGYEQYF,TGTGCCAGCAGCTTCCCCAGGGTTGAGCCGGGCTACGAGCAGTACTTC
15,few,TRBV7-9,TRBJ2-3,NA,CASSQLELPGDTQYF,TGTGCCAGCAGCCAGCTGGAGCTGCCTGGAGATACGCAGTATTTT
16,NA,TRBV24-1,TRBJ2-2,NA,CATSDPQEPFTGELFF,TGTGCCACCAGTGATCCCCAGGAACCTTTCACCGGGGAGCTGTTTTTT
14,NA,TRBV10-2,TRBJ1-2,NA,CASSERWGADGYTF,TGCGCCAGCAGTGAACGTTGGGGGGCGGATGGCTACACCTTC
16,few,TRBV5-1,TRBJ2-1,NA,CASSLTGSGAYNEQFF,TGCGCCAGCAGCTTGACAGGATCCGGGGCCTACAATGAGCAGTTCTTC
16,NA,TRBV11-2,TRBJ2-1,TRBD2,CASSPRLAGIKNEQFF,TGTGCCAGCAGCCCGAGACTAGCGGGGATTAAGAATGAGCAGTTCTTC
15,NA,TRBV11-2,TRBJ2-5,NA,CASSLMGQTQETQYF,TGTGCCAGCAGCTTAATGGGGCAGACCCAGGAGACCCAGTACTTC
11,few,TRBV14,TRBJ2-1,NA,CASSQGLGQFF,TGTGCCAGCAGCCAGGGTTTGGGGCAGTTCTTC
15,NA,TRBV10-3,TRBJ2-1,TRBD2,CAISASGDHYNEQFF,TGTGCCATCAGTGCCAGCGGGGACCACTACAATGAGCAGTTCTTC
15,few,TRBV13,TRBJ1-6,TRBD1,CASSLSGTGSSPLHF,TGTGCCAGCAGCTTATCGGGGACAGGGTCGTCACCCCTCCACTTT
17,NA,TRBV12-3/TRBV12-4,TRBJ2-5,TRBD1,CASTRREGQGARASQYF,TGTGCCAGCACCCGAAGAGAGGGACAGGGGGCAAGGGCATCCCAGTACTTC
14,NA,TRBV12-5,TRBJ2-1,TRBD2,CASGNGLAGDEQFF,TGTGCTAGTGGTAACGGACTAGCGGGAGATGAGCAGTTCTTC
13,few,TRBV7-2,TRBJ2-2,NA,CASSFPWPGELFF,TGTGCCAGCAGCTTTCCTTGGCCCGGGGAGCTGTTTTTT
13,many,TRBV12-3/TRBV12-4,TRBJ2-5,NA,CASSLRQQETQYF,TGTGCCAGCAGTTTAAGACAGCAAGAGACCCAGTACTTC
15,NA,TRBV4-1,TRBJ2-1,TRBD2,CASSHIGGALDEQFF,TGCGCCAGCAGCCATATCGGGGGGGCGTTGGATGAGCAGTTCTTC
15,many,TRBV27,TRBJ2-1,TRBD2,CASSSSGRSSGEQFF,TGTGCCAGCAGTTCTAGCGGGAGGTCCTCCGGTGAGCAGTTCTTC
16,many,TRBV12-3/TRBV12-4,TRBJ2-1,TRBD2,CASSARLAGGYNEQFF,TGTGCCAGCAGTGCACGACTAGCGGGAGGTTACAATGAGCAGTTCTTC
12,many,TRBV7-9,TRBJ2-7,NA,CASSEVGLEQYF,TGTGCCAGCAGCGAGGTGGGCCTCGAGCAGTACTTC
19,few,TRBV15,TRBJ2-1,TRBD2,CATSREWASGRRGYNEQFF,TGTGCCACCAGCAGAGAATGGGCTAGCGGGAGGAGGGGCTACAATGAGCAGTTCTTC
14,many,TRBV12-3/TRBV12-4,TRBJ1-5,NA,CASSLGNSNQPQHF,TGTGCCAGCAGTTTGGGAAATAGCAATCAGCCCCAGCATTTT
13,few,TRBV5-1,TRBJ2-3,NA,CASSLAQRDTQYF,TGCGCCAGCAGCTTGGCACAGAGAGATACGCAGTATTTT
16,NA,TRBV12-3/TRBV12-4,TRBJ1-4,TRBD1,CASRGAGTVYNEKLFF,TGTGCCAGCAGGGGGGCGGGGACAGTTTATAATGAAAAACTGTTTTTT
19,NA,TRBV5-1,TRBJ2-1,NA,CASSLWTRGGAVSENEQFF,TGCGCCAGCAGCCTATGGACTCGCGGGGGCGCCGTTAGTGAGAATGAGCAGTTCTTC
16,NA,TRBV5-1,TRBJ2-2,TRBD1,CASSPLGTGETGELFF,TGCGCCAGCAGCCCACTGGGGACAGGGGAGACCGGGGAGCTGTTTTTT
16,NA,TRBV15,TRBJ1-1,NA,CATSRAGAGTNTEAFF,TGTGCCACCAGCAGAGCTGGGGCAGGGACGAACACTGAAGCTTTCTTT
15,NA,TRBV24-1,TRBJ2-3,TRBD1,CATSDQQGYTDTQYF,TGTGCCACCAGTGATCAACAGGGGTACACAGATACGCAGTATTTT
13,few,TRBV15,TRBJ1-5,NA,CATSRDAGQPQHF,TGTGCCACCAGCAGAGATGCTGGCCAGCCCCAGCATTTT
16,NA,TRBV7-2,TRBJ2-2,NA,CASNRGGGGVTGELFF,TGTGCCAGCAACAGGGGGGGCGGGGGAGTCACCGGGGAGCTGTTTTTT
10,NA,TRBV20-1,TRBJ2-1,TRBD1,CSARDSTQFF,TGCAGTGCCAGGGACAGCACACAGTTCTTC
12,NA,TRBV3-1,TRBJ2-5,NA,CASSQGPVTQYF,TGTGCCAGCAGCCAAGGTCCAGTGACCCAGTACTTC
13,NA,TRBV29-1,TRBJ2-5,TRBD1,CSVDRTGGKAQYF,TGCAGCGTTGATAGGACAGGGGGCAAGGCCCAGTACTTC
14,few,TRBV29-1,TRBJ1-1,TRBD1,CSVAWTGGYTEAFF,TGCAGCGTTGCTTGGACAGGGGGTTACACTGAAGCTTTCTTT
15,NA,TRBV4-1,TRBJ1-5,TRBD1,CASSQGDRDNQPQHF,TGCGCCAGCAGCCAAGGGGACAGGGACAATCAGCCCCAGCATTTT
15,NA,TRBV4-1,TRBJ1-1,TRBD1,CASGRTGGMNTEAFF,TGCGCCAGCGGAAGAACAGGGGGTATGAACACTGAAGCTTTCTTT
16,few,TRBV5-1,TRBJ2-1,TRBD1,CASSPWVAGGSGEQFF,TGCGCCAGCAGCCCTTGGGTAGCAGGGGGCTCGGGTGAGCAGTTCTTC
18,few,TRBV4-1,TRBJ1-2,NA,CASSQGPRDTKDLYGYTF,TGCGCCAGCAGCCAAGGGCCCCGGGACACGAAAGACCTCTATGGCTACACCTTC
13,NA,TRBV12-3/TRBV12-4,TRBJ1-2,NA,CASSGTGFHGYTF,TGTGCCAGCAGCGGCACAGGGTTCCATGGCTACACCTTC
12,few,TRBV28,TRBJ2-7,NA,CASTVGTYEQYF,TGTGCCAGCACCGTTGGGACCTACGAGCAGTACTTC
13,NA,TRBV6-6,TRBJ2-2,NA,CASGVWDTGELFF,TGTGCCTCGGGGGTCTGGGACACCGGGGAGCTGTTTTTT